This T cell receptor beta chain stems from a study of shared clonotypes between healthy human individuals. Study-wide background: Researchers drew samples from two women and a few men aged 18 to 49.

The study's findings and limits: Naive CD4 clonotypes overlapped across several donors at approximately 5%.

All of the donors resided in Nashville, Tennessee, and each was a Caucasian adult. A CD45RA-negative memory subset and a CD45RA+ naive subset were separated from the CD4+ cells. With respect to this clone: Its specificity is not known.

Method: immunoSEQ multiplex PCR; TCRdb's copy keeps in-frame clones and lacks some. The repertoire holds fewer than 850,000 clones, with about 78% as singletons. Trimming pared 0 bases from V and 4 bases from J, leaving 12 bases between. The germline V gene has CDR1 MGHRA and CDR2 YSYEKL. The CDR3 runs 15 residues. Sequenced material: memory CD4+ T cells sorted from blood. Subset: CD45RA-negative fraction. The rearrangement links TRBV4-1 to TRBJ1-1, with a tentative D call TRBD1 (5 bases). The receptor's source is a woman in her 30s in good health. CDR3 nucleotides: TGCGCCAGCAGCCAAGAGGGTCTGAGGGGCACTGAAGCTTTCTTT. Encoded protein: CASSQEGLRGTEAFF.